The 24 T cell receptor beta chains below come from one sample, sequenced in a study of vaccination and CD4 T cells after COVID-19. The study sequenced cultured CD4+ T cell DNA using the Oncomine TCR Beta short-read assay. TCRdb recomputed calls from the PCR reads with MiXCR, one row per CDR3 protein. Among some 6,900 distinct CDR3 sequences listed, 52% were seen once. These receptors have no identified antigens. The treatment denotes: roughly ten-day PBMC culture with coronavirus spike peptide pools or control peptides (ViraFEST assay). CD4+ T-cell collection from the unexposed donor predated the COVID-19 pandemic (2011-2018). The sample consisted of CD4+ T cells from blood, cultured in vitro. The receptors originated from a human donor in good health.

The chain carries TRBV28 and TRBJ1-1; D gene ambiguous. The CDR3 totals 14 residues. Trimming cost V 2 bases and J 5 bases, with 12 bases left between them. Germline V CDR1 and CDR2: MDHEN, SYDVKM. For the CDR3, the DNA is TGTGCCAGCAGTTTAGTTGGGGTTGGGACTGAAGCTTTCTTT. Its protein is CASSLVGVGTEAFF. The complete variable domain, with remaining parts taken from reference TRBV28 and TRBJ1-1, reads DVKVTQSSRYLVKRTGEKVFLECVQDMDHENMFWYRQDPGLGLRLIYFSYDVKMKEKGDIPEGYSVSREKKERFSLILESASTNQTSMYLCASSLVGVGTEAFFGQGTRLTVV.

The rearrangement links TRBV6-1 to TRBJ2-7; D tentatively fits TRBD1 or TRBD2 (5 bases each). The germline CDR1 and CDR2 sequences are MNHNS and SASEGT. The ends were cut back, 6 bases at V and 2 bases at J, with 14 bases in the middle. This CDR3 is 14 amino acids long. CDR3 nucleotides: TGTGCCAGCAGCCCGGGGCGCAGAACCTACGAGCAGTACTTC. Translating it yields CASSPGRRTYEQYF.

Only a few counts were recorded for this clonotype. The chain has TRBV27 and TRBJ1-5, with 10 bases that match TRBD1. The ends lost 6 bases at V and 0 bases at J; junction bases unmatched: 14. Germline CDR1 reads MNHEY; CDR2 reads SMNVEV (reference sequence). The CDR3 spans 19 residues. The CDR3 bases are TGTGCCAGCAGCCCACTACGGGACAGGGGCGGGAATAGCAATCAGCCCCAGCATTTT. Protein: CASSPLRDRGGNSNQPQHF.

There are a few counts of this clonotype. The CDR3 region has the DNA TGTGCCAGCAGTGAGGAACTCAACACTGAAGCTTTCTTT. This sequence encodes CASSEELNTEAFF. The chain is built from TRBV2 and TRBJ1-1; D uncertain. Trimming removed 3 bases at V and 2 bases at J, with 7 bases between. Germline V gene data show CDR1 as SNHLY and CDR2 as FYNNEI. The CDR3 runs 13 residues.

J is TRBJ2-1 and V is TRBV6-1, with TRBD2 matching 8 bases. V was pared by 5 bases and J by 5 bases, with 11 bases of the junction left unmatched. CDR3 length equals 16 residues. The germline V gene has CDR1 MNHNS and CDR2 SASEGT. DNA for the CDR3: TGTGCCAGCAGTAAGGCGGGAGCGGGAGCTGACAATGAGCAGTTCTTC. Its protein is CASSKAGAGADNEQFF.

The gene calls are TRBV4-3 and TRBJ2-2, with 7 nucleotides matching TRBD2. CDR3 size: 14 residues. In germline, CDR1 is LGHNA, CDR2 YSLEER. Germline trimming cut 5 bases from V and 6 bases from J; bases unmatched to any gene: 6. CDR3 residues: CASSFGGVSGELFF. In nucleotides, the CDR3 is TGCGCCAGCAGCTTTGGGGGGGTCTCCGGGGAGCTGTTTTTT.

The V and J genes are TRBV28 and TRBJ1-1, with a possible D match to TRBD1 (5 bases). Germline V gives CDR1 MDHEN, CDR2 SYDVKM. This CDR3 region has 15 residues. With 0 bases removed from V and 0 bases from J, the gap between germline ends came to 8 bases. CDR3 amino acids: CASSLWGTLNTEAFF. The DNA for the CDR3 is TGTGCCAGCAGTTTATGGGGGACCCTGAACACTGAAGCTTTCTTT.

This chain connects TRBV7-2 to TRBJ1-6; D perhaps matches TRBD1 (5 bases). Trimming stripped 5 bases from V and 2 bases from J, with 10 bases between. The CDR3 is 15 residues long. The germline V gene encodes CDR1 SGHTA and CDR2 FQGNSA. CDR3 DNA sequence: TGTGCCAGCAGCAATGGGGGGGCCTATAATTCACCCCTCCACTTT. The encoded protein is CASSNGGAYNSPLHF.

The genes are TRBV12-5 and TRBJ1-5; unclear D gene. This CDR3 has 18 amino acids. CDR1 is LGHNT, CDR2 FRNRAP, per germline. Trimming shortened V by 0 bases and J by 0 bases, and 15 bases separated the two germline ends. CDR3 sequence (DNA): TGTGCTAGTGGTTTGGTAGTGGATCCCGTTTATAGCAATCAGCCCCAGCATTTT. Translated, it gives CASGLVVDPVYSNQPQHF.

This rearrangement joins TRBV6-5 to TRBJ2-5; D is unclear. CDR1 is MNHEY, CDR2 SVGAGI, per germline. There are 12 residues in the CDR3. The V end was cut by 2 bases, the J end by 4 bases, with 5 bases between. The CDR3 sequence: CASSYSPETQYF. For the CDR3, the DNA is TGTGCCAGCAGTTACAGCCCAGAGACCCAGTACTTC.

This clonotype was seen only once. CDR3 protein: CASSLGTATNYGYTF. The CDR3 DNA reads TGTGCCAGCAGCTTAGGGACGGCTACTAACTATGGCTACACCTTC. The V gene is TRBV7-6, the J gene TRBJ1-2, with D unresolved. V was pared by 1 base and J by 0 bases, with 9 bases between. Germline CDR1 SGHVS, CDR2 FNYEAQ. This CDR3 spans 15 amino acids.

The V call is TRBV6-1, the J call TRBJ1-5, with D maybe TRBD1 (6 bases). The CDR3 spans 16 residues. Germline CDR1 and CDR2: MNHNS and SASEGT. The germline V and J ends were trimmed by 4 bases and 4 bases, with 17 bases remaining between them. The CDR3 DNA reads TGTGCCAGCAGTGGGAAAGGCAGGGGACTGAATCAGCCCCAGCATTTT. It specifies CASSGKGRGLNQPQHF.

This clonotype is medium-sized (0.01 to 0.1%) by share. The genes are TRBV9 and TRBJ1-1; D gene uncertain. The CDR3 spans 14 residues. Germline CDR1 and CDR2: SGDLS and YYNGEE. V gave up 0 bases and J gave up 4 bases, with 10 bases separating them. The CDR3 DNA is TGTGCCAGCAGCGTAGATCCCCTCTTCACTGAAGCTTTCTTT. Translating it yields CASSVDPLFTEAFF. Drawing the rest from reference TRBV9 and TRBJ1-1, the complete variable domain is DSGVTQTPKHLITATGQRVTLRCSPRSGDLSVYWYQQSLDQGLQFLIQYYNGEERAKGNILERFSAQQFPDLHSELNLSSLELGDSALYFCASSVDPLFTEAFFGQGTRLTVV.

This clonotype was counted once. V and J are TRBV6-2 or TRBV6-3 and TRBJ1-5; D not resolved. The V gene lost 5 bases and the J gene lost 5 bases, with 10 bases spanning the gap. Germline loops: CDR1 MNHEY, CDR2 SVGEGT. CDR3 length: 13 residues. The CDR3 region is CASSNDEYQPQHF. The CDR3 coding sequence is TGTGCCAGCAGTAACGATGAGTATCAGCCCCAGCATTTT.

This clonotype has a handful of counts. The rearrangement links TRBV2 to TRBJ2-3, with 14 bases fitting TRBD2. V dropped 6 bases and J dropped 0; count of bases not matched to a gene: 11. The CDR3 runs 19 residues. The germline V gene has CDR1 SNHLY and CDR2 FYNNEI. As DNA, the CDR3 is TGTGCCAGCAGCCGACTAGCGGGAGGGCCAAGTCTTAGCACAGATACGCAGTATTTT. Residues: CASSRLAGGPSLSTDTQYF.

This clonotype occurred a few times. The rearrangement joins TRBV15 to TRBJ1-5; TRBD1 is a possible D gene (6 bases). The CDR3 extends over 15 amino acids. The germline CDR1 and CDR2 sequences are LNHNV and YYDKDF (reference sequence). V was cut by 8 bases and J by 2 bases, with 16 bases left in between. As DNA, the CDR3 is TGTGCCACCCAAGGCGGGGGCCAGGGCAATCAGCCCCAGCATTTT. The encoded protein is CATQGGGQGNQPQHF.

CDR3 sequence: CASSPSWGEAFF. CDR3 nucleotides: TGTGCCAGCAGTCCCTCTTGGGGTGAAGCTTTCTTT. V gene TRBV12-3 or TRBV12-4 combines with J gene TRBJ1-1; no firm D call. With 5 bases removed from V and 7 bases from J, the gap between germline ends came to 11 bases. The CDR3 totals 12 residues.

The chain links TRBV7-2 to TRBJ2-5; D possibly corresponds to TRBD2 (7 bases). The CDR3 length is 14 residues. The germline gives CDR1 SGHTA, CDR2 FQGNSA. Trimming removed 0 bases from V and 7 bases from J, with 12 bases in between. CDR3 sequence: CASSLAGGLGTQYF. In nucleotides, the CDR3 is TGTGCCAGCAGCTTAGCCGGGGGGCTCGGGACCCAGTACTTC.

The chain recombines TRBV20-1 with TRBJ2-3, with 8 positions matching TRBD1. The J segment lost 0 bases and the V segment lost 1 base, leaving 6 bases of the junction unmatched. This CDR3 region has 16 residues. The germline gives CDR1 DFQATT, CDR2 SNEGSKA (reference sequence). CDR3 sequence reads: CSARASGQGSTDTQYF. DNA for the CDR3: TGCAGTGCTAGAGCCTCCGGACAGGGAAGCACAGATACGCAGTATTTT.

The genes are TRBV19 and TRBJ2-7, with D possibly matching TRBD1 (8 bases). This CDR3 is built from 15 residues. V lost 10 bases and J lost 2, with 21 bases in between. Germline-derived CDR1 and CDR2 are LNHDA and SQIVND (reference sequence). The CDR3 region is CATQGGDRSTYEQYF. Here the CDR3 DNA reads TGTGCCACCCAGGGGGGGGACAGGTCGACCTACGAGCAGTACTTC.

The CDR3 is CATSHYSGQGMYGYTF. As DNA, the CDR3 is TGTGCCACCAGCCACTACTCGGGACAGGGGATGTATGGCTACACCTTC. The rearrangement joins TRBV15 to TRBJ1-2; 10 positions match TRBD1. In germline, CDR1 is LNHNV, CDR2 YYDKDF (reference sequence). The CDR3 covers 16 residues. The J segment lost 5 bases and the V segment lost 5 bases, leaving 11 bases of the junction unmatched.

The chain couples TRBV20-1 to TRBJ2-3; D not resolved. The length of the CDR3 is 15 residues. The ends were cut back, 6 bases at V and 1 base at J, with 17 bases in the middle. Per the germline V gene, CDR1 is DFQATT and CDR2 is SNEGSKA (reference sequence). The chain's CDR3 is CSAPDRLGGTDTQYF. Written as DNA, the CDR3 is TGCAGTGCCCCGGACCGCCTTGGGGGCACAGATACGCAGTATTTT.

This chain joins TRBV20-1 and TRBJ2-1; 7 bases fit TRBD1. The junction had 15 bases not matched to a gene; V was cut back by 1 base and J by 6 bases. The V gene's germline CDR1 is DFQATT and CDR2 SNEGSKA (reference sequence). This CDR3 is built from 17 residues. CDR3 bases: TGCAGTGCTAGAGCTGCTGCGGGTCAGGGGGTTCCCAATGAGCAGTTCTTC. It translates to CSARAAAGQGVPNEQFF.

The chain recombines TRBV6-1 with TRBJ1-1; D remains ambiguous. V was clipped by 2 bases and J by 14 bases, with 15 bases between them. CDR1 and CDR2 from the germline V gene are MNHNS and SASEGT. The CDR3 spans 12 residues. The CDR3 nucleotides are TGTGCCAGCAGTGAATCCTACACCGGCGCCTTCTTT. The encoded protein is CASSESYTGAFF.